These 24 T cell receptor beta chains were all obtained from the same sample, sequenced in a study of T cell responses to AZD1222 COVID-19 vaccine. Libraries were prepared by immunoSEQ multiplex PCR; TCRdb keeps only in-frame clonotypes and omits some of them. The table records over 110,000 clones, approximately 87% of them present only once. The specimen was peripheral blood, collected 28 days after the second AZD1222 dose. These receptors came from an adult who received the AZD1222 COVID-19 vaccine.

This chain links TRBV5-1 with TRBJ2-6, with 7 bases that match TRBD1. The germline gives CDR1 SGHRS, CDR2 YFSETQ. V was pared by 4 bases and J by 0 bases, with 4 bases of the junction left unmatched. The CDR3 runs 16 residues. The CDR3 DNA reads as TGCGCCAGCAGCCCGACAGGGCGCTCTGGGGCCAACGTCCTGACTTTC. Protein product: CASSPTGRSGANVLTF.

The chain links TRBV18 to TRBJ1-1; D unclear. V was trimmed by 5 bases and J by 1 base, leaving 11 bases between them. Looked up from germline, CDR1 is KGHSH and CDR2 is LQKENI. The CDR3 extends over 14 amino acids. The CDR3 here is CASSLDPSNTEAFF. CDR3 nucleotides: TGTGCCAGCTCATTAGACCCTTCGAACACTGAAGCTTTCTTT.

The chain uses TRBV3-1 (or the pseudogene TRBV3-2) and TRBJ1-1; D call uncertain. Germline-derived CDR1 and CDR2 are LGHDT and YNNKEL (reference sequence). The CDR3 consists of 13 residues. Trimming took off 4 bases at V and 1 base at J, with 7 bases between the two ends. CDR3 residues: CASSRTQNTEAFF. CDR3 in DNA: TGTGCCAGCAGCCGAACACAGAACACTGAAGCTTTCTTT.

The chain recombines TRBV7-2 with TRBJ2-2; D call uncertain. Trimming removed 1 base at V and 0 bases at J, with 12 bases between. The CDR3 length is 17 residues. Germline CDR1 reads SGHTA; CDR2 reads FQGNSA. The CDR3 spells CASSLVGQFANTGELFF. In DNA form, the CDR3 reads TGTGCCAGCAGCTTAGTAGGGCAATTCGCGAACACCGGGGAGCTGTTTTTT.

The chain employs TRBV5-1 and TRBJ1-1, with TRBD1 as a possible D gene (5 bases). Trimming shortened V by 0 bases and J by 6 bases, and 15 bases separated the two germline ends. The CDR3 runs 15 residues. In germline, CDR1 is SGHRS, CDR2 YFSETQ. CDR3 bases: TGCGCCAGCAGCTTGGCCGGCAGGGCTATCGCTGAAGCTTTCTTT. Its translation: CASSLAGRAIAEAFF. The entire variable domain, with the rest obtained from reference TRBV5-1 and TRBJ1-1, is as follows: KAGVTQTPRYLIKTRGQQVTLSCSPISGHRSVSWYQQTPGQGLQFLFEYFSETQRNKGNFPGRFSGRQFSNSRSEMNVSTLELGDSALYLCASSLAGRAIAEAFFGQGTRLTVV.

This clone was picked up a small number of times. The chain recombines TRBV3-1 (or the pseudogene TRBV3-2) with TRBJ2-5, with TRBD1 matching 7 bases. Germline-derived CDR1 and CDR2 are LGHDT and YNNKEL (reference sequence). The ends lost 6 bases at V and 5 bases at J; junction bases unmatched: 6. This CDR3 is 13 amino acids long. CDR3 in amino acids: CASRRQGGETQYF. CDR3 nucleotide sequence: TGTGCCAGCAGGCGACAGGGTGGGGAGACCCAGTACTTC.

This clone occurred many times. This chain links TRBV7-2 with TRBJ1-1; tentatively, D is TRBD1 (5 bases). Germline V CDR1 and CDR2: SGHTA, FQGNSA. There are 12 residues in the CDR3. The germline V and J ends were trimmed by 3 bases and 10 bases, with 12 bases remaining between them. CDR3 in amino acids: CASSLGGDVAFF. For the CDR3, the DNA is TGTGCCAGCAGCTTGGGGGGGGACGTAGCTTTCTTT.

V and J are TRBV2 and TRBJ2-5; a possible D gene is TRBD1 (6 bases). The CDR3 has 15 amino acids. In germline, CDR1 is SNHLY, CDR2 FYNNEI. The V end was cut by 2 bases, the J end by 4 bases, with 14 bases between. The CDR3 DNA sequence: TGTGCCAGCAGTGAAAACCCAACAGGGCGAGAGACCCAGTACTTC. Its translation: CASSENPTGRETQYF. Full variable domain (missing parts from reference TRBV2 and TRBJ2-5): EPEVTQTPSHQVTQMGQEVILRCVPISNHLYFYWYRQILGQKVEFLVSFYNNEISEKSEIFDDQFSVERPDGSNFTLKIRSTKLEDSAMYFCASSENPTGRETQYFGPGTRLLVL.

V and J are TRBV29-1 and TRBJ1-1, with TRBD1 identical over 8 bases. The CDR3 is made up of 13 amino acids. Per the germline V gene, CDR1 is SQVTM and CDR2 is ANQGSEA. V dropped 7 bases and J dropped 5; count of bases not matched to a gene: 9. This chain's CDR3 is CSGRTGPRTEAFF. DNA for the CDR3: TGCAGCGGTAGGACAGGGCCGAGGACTGAAGCTTTCTTT.

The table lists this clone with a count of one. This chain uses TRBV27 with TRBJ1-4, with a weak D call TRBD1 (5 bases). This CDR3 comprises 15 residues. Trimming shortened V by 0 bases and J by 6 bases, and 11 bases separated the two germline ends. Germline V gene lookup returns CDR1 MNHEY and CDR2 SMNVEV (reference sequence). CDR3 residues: CASSLSRQGYEKLFF. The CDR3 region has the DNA TGTGCCAGCAGTTTATCTAGGCAGGGTTATGAAAAACTGTTTTTT. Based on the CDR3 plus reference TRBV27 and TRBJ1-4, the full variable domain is EAQVTQNPRYLITVTGKKLTVTCSQNMNHEYMSWYRQDPGLGLRQIYYSMNVEVTDKGDVPEGYKVSRKEKRNFPLILESPSPNQTSLYFCASSLSRQGYEKLFFGSGTQLSVL.

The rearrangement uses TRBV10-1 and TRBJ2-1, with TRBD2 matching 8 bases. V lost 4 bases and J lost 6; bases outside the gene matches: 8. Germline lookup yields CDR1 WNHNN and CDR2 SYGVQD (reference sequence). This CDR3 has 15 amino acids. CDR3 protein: CASSGSSGGRNEQFF. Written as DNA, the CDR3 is TGCGCCAGCAGTGGGTCAAGCGGGGGACGCAATGAGCAGTTCTTC.

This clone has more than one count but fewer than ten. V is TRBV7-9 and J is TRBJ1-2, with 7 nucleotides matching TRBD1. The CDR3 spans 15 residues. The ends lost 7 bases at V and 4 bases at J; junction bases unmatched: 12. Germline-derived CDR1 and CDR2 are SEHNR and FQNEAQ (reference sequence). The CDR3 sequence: CASMEEGGRVYGYTF. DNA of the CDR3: TGTGCCAGCATGGAAGAAGGGGGCCGGGTCTATGGCTACACCTTC. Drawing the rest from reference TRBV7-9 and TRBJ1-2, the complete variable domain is DTGVSQNPRHKITKRGQNVTFRCDPISEHNRLYWYRQTLGQGPEFLTYFQNEAQLEKSRLLSDRFSAERPKGSFSTLEIQRTEQGDSAMYLCASMEEGGRVYGYTFGSGTRLTVV.

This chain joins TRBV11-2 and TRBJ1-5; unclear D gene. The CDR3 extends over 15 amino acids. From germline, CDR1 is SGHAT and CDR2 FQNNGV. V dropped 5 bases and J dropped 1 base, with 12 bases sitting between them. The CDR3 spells CASSQSTGSNQPQHF. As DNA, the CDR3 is TGTGCCAGCAGCCAAAGTACGGGGAGCAATCAGCCCCAGCATTTT.

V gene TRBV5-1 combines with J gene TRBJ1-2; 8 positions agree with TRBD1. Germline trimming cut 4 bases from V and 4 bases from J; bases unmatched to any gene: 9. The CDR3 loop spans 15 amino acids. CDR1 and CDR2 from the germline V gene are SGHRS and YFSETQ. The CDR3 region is CASSIGQGSGYGYTF. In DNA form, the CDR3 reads TGCGCCAGCAGCATAGGACAGGGATCAGGCTATGGCTACACCTTC.

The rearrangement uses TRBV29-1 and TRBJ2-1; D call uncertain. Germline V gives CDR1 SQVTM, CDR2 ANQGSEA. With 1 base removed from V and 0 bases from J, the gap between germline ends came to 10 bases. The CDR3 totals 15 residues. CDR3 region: CSVEVHGSSYNEQFF. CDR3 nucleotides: TGCAGCGTTGAAGTACACGGAAGCTCCTACAATGAGCAGTTCTTC.

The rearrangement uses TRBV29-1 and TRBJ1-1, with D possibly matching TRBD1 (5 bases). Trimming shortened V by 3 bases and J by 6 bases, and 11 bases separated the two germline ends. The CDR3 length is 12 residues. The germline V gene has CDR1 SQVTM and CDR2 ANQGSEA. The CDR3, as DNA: TGCAGCGTTGATAAGGGGTCCCCTGAAGCTTTCTTT. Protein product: CSVDKGSPEAFF.

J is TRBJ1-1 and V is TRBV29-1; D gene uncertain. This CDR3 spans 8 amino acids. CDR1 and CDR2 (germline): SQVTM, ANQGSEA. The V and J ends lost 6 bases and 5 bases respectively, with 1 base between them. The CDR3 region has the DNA TGCAGCGTGACTGAAGCTTTCTTT. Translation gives CSVTEAFF.

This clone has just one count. DNA for the CDR3: TGTGCCAGCAGGCCCGGGACAATCAGCACAGATACGCAGTATTTT. This translates into CASRPGTISTDTQYF. The rearrangement uses TRBV27 and TRBJ2-3; D possibly corresponds to TRBD1 (6 bases). V lost 6 bases and J 0 bases, leaving 13 bases between the germline ends. This CDR3 has 15 residues. Germline CDR1 is MNHEY and CDR2 is SMNVEV (reference sequence).

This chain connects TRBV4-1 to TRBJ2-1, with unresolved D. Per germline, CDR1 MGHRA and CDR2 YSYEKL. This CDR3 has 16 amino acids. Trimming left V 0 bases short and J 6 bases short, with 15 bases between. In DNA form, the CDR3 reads TGCGCCAGCAGCCAAGAAGACCCCAAGGCAATCAATGAGCAGTTCTTC. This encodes CASSQEDPKAINEQFF.

The CDR3 DNA is TGTGCCAGCAGTTTAGATTTCTATGGCTACACCTTC. It encodes CASSLDFYGYTF. This sequence joins TRBV12-3 or TRBV12-4 and TRBJ1-2, with D uncertain. This CDR3 is built from 12 residues. Deletions cut 1 base from V and 4 bases from J, with 4 bases between.

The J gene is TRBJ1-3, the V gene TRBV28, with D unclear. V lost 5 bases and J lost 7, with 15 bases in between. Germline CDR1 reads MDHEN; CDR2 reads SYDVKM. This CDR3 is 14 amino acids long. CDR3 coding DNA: TGTGCCAGCAGTCCTCTTTGGGTAGGGAACACCATATATTTT. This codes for CASSPLWVGNTIYF.

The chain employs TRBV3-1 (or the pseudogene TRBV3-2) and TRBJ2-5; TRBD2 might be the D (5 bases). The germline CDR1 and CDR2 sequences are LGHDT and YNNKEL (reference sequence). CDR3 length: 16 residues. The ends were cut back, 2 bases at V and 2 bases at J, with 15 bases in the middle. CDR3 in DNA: TGTGCCAGCAGCCAACCCTTCCGGGGTTCTCAAGAGACCCAGTACTTC. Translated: CASSQPFRGSQETQYF.

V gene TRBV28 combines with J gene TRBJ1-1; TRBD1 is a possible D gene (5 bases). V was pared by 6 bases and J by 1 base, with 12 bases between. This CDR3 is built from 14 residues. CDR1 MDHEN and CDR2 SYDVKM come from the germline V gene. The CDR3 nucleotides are TGTGCCAGCAGCCGCCCGGGGGGGAACACTGAAGCTTTCTTT. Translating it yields CASSRPGGNTEAFF.

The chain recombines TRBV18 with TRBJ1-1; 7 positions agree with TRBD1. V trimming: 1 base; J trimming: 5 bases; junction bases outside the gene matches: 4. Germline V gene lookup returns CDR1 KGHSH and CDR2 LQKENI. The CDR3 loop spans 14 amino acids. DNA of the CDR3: TGTGCCAGCTCACCACTTCAGGGGGGGACTGAAGCTTTCTTT. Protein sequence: CASSPLQGGTEAFF. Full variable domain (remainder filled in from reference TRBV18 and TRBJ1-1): NAGVMQNPRHLVRRRGQEARLRCSPMKGHSHVYWYRQLPEEGLKFMVYLQKENIIDESGMPKERFSAEFPKEGPSILRIQQVVRGDSAAYFCASSPLQGGTEAFFGQGTRLTVV.